Following are 10 T cell receptor beta chains from one sample sequenced in a study of a mutant IDH1 vaccine in newly diagnosed glioma. As for time point: week 5, during vaccination. Each dose of the vaccine consisted of 300 ug of mutant IDH1 20-mer peptide, with topical imiquimod. Produced via immunoSEQ multiplex PCR; TCRdb's table is partial and in-frame only. The sample lists approximately 24,000 clones; roughly 77% were seen once. These receptors lack a known antigen. Sequencing was performed on PBMCs, taken from a glioma patient whose treatment included an IDH1 peptide vaccine. These TCRs come from a man aged 40-50 years with glioma.

This clone was counted between two and nine times. This chain uses TRBV7-2 with TRBJ1-2; no reliable D call. Germline V gene data show CDR1 as SGHTA and CDR2 as FQGNSA. The CDR3 length is 13 residues. V lost 2 bases and J lost 4, with 8 bases in between. CDR3: CASSLNGPYGYTF. The CDR3 region has the DNA TGTGCCAGCAGCTTAAACGGCCCCTATGGCTACACCTTC.

The chain recombines TRBV11-2 with TRBJ1-5, with TRBD1 matching 7 bases. V lost 2 bases and J lost 2; bases outside the gene matches: 6. Germline values: CDR1 SGHAT, CDR2 FQNNGV. CDR3 length: 16 residues. The CDR3 bases are TGTGCCAGCAGCTTAAATACAGGGGCCGGCAATCAGCCCCAGCATTTT. It yields the protein CASSLNTGAGNQPQHF. Variable domain in full (rest from reference TRBV11-2 and TRBJ1-5): EAGVAQSPRYKIIEKRQSVAFWCNPISGHATLYWYQQILGQGPKLLIQFQNNGVVDDSQLPKDRFSAERLKGVDSTLKIQPAKLEDSAVYLCASSLNTGAGNQPQHFGDGTRLSIL.

The V call is TRBV5-1, the J call TRBJ1-2; no definite D call. CDR3 length: 13 amino acids. Germline V CDR1 and CDR2: SGHRS, YFSETQ. Deletions cut 0 bases from V and 4 bases from J, with 7 bases between. Here the CDR3 DNA reads TGCGCCAGCAGCTTGGGGGCAGCCTATGGCTACACCTTC. Its protein is CASSLGAAYGYTF.

The chain couples TRBV19 to TRBJ1-3; D not certain. The CDR3 consists of 13 residues. The V gene lost 8 bases and the J gene lost 0 bases, with 8 bases spanning the gap. CDR1 and CDR2 (germline): LNHDA, SQIVND (reference sequence). The CDR3 region has the DNA TGTGCCAGTGCCCCCAGCTCTGGAAACACCATATATTTT. Translated, it gives CASAPSSGNTIYF.

The V and J genes are TRBV18 and TRBJ2-7; D may be TRBD2 (6 bases). The germline V gene has CDR1 KGHSH and CDR2 LQKENI. The germline V and J ends were trimmed by 0 bases and 5 bases, with 17 bases remaining between them. The CDR3 runs to 16 residues. The CDR3 region has the DNA TGTGCCAGCTCACCACCGGTAGCGGAGGGGAGGAACGAGCAGTACGTC. Translated, it gives CASSPPVAEGRNEQYV.

J is TRBJ1-1 and V is TRBV6-1, with 9 bases matching TRBD1. V lost 7 bases, J lost 1 base, and 4 bases stayed unmatched. The CDR3 has 14 amino acids. Germline CDR1 MNHNS, CDR2 SASEGT. The CDR3 is CASTLGQGNTEAFF. The CDR3 DNA sequence: TGTGCCAGCACCCTGGGACAGGGGAACACTGAAGCTTTCTTT.

The CDR3 is CASSLDQVGYTF. The CDR3 nucleotides are TGCGCCAGCAGCCTGGACCAGGTTGGCTACACCTTC. This chain joins TRBV5-1 and TRBJ1-2; D gene ambiguous. The CDR3 consists of 12 residues. V was trimmed by 4 bases and J by 7 bases, leaving 11 bases between them. CDR1 and CDR2 from the germline V gene are SGHRS and YFSETQ.

This clone appeared a few times. This rearrangement joins TRBV29-1 to TRBJ2-5; tentatively, D is TRBD2 (5 bases). From germline, CDR1 is SQVTM and CDR2 ANQGSEA. The CDR3 loop spans 11 amino acids. Trimming stripped 5 bases from V and 5 bases from J, with 9 bases between. CDR3 in DNA: TGCAGCGTTCGGGGAGAGGAGACCCAGTACTTC. Its translation is CSVRGEETQYF.

The chain combines TRBV2 with TRBJ2-5; D gene unclear. CDR3 length equals 14 residues. CDR1 is SNHLY, CDR2 FYNNEI, per germline. The V end lost 3 bases, the J end lost 1 base, and 9 bases lay between the germline ends. The CDR3 DNA is TGTGCCAGCAGTGATCGCGAGGTCCAAGAGACCCAGTACTTC. It is translated as CASSDREVQETQYF.

V gene TRBV7-2 combines with J gene TRBJ2-3, with TRBD2 matching over 8 bases. V was clipped by 1 base and J by 4 bases; unmatched bases: 7. The CDR3 has 16 residues. Germline assignment: CDR1 SGHTA and CDR2 FQGNSA. CDR3: CASSLGLAMKSDTQYF. Written as DNA, the CDR3 is TGTGCCAGCAGCTTAGGACTAGCGATGAAGTCAGATACGCAGTATTTT.